The next 13 T cell receptor beta chains were all read from a single sample in a study of T cell changes during pregnancy in multiple sclerosis. Using immunoSEQ multiplex PCR, the repertoire was profiled, and TCRdb retains in-frame clones only, with some absent. The table shows about 120,000 clones, with about 93% occurring only once. Here the sequenced sample was peripheral blood, taken before pregnancy. These receptors all stem from a female donor with multiple sclerosis, enrolled in a pregnancy study.

The chain uses TRBV7-2 and TRBJ1-1, with 9 bases matching TRBD1. The CDR3 is 15 residues long. With V trimmed by 6 bases and J by 1 base, 6 bases remained unmatched. The V gene's germline CDR1 is SGHTA and CDR2 FQGNSA. The CDR3 DNA follows: TGTGCCAGCAGTCTAACAGGGGGCGGGAACACTGAAGCTTTCTTT. This gives the protein CASSLTGGGNTEAFF.

The CDR3 is CASSVGTANTEAFF. The CDR3 DNA reads as TGTGCCAGCAGTGTCGGGACAGCGAACACTGAAGCTTTCTTT. The chain joins TRBV6-1 to TRBJ1-1; TRBD1 agrees at 7 bases. Trimming at V came to 4 bases and at J to 1 base, leaving 3 bases not matched to a gene. In germline, CDR1 is MNHNS, CDR2 SASEGT. The CDR3 has 14 amino acids.

The rearrangement uses TRBV27 and TRBJ2-2; maybe TRBD1 (5 bases). This CDR3 region has 15 residues. The germline gives CDR1 MNHEY, CDR2 SMNVEV (reference sequence). Trimming cost V 3 bases and J 0 bases, with 8 bases left between them. This CDR3 reads CASSFSGTNTGELFF. DNA of the CDR3: TGTGCCAGCAGTTTTTCAGGGACGAACACCGGGGAGCTGTTTTTT.

The rearrangement joins TRBV25-1 to TRBJ1-2, with D unclear. Trimming shortened V by 0 bases and J by 2 bases, and 10 bases separated the two germline ends. The CDR3 has 15 residues. Germline CDR1 reads MGHDK; CDR2 reads SYGVNS. The CDR3 sequence is CASSEYGGPNYGYTF. Written as DNA, the CDR3 is TGTGCCAGCAGTGAATACGGAGGGCCCAACTATGGCTACACCTTC.

The chain is built from TRBV6-6 and TRBJ1-3; 7 bases line up with TRBD1. The trim removed 8 bases at V and 0 bases at J, leaving 7 bases unmatched. The germline V gene encodes CDR1 MNHNY and CDR2 SVGAGI (reference sequence). This CDR3 has 15 residues. CDR3 region: CASAQGGISGNTIYF. In DNA, the CDR3 is TGTGCCAGCGCCCAGGGGGGAATCTCTGGAAACACCATATATTTT.

This sequence joins TRBV11-2 and TRBJ1-1; D gene ambiguous. The CDR3 contains 17 residues. In germline, CDR1 is SGHAT, CDR2 FQNNGV. Trimming took 3 bases from V and 4 from J, leaving 21 bases between them. The chain's CDR3 is CASSFMSGMSRSTEAFF. As DNA, the CDR3 is TGTGCCAGCAGCTTCATGTCGGGGATGAGCCGGAGCACTGAAGCTTTCTTT.

This clone has a single count. The chain combines TRBV6-5 with TRBJ2-3; maybe TRBD1 (6 bases). Trimming removed 6 bases at V and 2 bases at J, with 15 bases between. The length of the CDR3 is 15 residues. The germline V gene encodes CDR1 MNHEY and CDR2 SVGAGI. CDR3 nucleotide sequence: TGTGCCAGCAGCGCAGGGGTGTTCCCCACAGATACGCAGTATTTT. Amino acids: CASSAGVFPTDTQYF.

The genes are TRBV11-2 and TRBJ2-1; 7 bases agree with TRBD2. The CDR3 is 15 residues long. Germline V CDR1 and CDR2: SGHAT, FQNNGV. V trimming: 5 bases; J trimming: 3 bases; junction bases outside the gene matches: 7. The CDR3 here is CASSPLADHYNEQFF. DNA of the CDR3: TGTGCCAGCAGCCCCCTAGCGGATCACTACAATGAGCAGTTCTTC. The variable domain in full, with the rest retrieved from reference TRBV11-2 and TRBJ2-1, is EAGVAQSPRYKIIEKRQSVAFWCNPISGHATLYWYQQILGQGPKLLIQFQNNGVVDDSQLPKDRFSAERLKGVDSTLKIQPAKLEDSAVYLCASSPLADHYNEQFFGPGTRLTVL.

This chain joins TRBV9 and TRBJ2-2; tentative D call: TRBD1 (5 bases). Deletions cut 8 bases from V and 4 bases from J, with 12 bases between. Germline values: CDR1 SGDLS, CDR2 YYNGEE. The CDR3 has 13 amino acids. CDR3 sequence (DNA): TGTGCCAGTCAGGGTTTTTTCACCGGGGAGCTGTTTTTT. This codes for CASQGFFTGELFF.

The chain carries TRBV7-3 and TRBJ2-2, with D possibly TRBD2 on 6 matching bases. CDR3 size: 16 residues. Germline CDR1 reads SGHTA; CDR2 reads FQGTGA. The V gene lost 1 base and the J gene lost 4 bases, with 13 bases spanning the gap. The CDR3, as DNA: TGTGCCAGCAGCTTAAGTGGTATCGGGGGCACCGGGGAGCTGTTTTTT. As protein: CASSLSGIGGTGELFF.

The V gene is TRBV5-1, the J gene TRBJ2-7; TRBD1 might be the D (6 bases). CDR3 size: 15 residues. Germline CDR1 SGHRS, CDR2 YFSETQ. V gave up 1 base and J gave up 6 bases, with 17 bases separating them. CDR3 DNA: TGCGCCAGCAGCTTGACAGGGAAAGGGTTACGCGAGCAGTACTTC. As protein: CASSLTGKGLREQYF.

V gene TRBV18 combines with J gene TRBJ2-3; 13 bases align to TRBD2. Germline V CDR1 and CDR2: KGHSH, LQKENI. This CDR3 is 16 amino acids long. Trimming removed 3 bases from V and 3 bases from J; junction bases left unmatched: 3. The CDR3 reads CASSPTSGGATDTQYF. CDR3 coding DNA: TGTGCCAGCTCACCTACTAGCGGGGGGGCAACAGATACGCAGTATTTT.

This chain joins TRBV5-5 and TRBJ1-4, with D hard to call. The CDR3 consists of 14 residues. V was cut by 2 bases and J by 4 bases, with 9 bases left in between. Per germline, CDR1 SGHKS and CDR2 YYEKEE (reference sequence). Here the CDR3 reads CASSFSFGNEKLFF. CDR3 nucleotides: TGTGCCAGCAGCTTCTCCTTCGGTAATGAAAAACTGTTTTTT.